A selection of T cell receptor beta chains follows, all from one sample in a study of blood T cell repertoires in COVID-19. The table came from immunoSEQ multiplex PCR; TCRdb's copy has only in-frame clones and leaves some out. The sample records a few hundred thousand clones, 86% being singletons. Sequenced input: peripheral blood. These receptors were taken from an elderly man with acute or convalescent COVID-19. Both conserved end residues are part of each CDR3. Fields, in order: CDR3 length, V gene, D gene, clone size, J gene, CDR3 DNA, CDR3 protein. A D gene is named only where the DNA matches it firmly. Clone size is stated in some rows and not others, as once, few, many or a class when expanded.

>16|TRBV11-1|TRBD2|-|TRBJ2-7
TGTGCCAGCAGCTTTTCGGGACTAGCGACCTCCTACGAGCAGTACTTC
CASSFSGLATSYEQYF
>15|TRBV24-1|TRBD1|-|TRBJ1-2
TGTGCCACCAGTGATCGGGGGACAGGGGACCATGGCTACACCTTC
CATSDRGTGDHGYTF
>16|TRBV6-2/TRBV6-3|-|-|TRBJ2-7
TGTGCCAGCAGTTACCCTTTACAGGGAGTCTTGGGTGAGCAGTACTTC
CASSYPLQGVLGEQYF
>17|TRBV28|TRBD1|-|TRBJ2-7
TGTGCCAGCAGTTTACCTCCGGGACAGGGGGTTCCCTACGAGCAGTACTTC
CASSLPPGQGVPYEQYF
>12|TRBV10-1|-|-|TRBJ2-1
TGCGCCAGCAGTGACCAGACAGGCGAGCAGTTCTTC
CASSDQTGEQFF
>15|TRBV5-1|TRBD1|-|TRBJ1-2
TGCGCCAGCAGCTCTGGGACAGTGTTGGACTATGGCTACACCTTC
CASSSGTVLDYGYTF
>15|TRBV7-2|-|-|TRBJ1-2
TGTGCCAGCAGCTTAGCGAGAACTGAGGACTATGGCTACACCTTC
CASSLARTEDYGYTF
>14|TRBV11-2|TRBD1|-|TRBJ1-5
TGTGCCAGCAGCCAACAGGGGGGGAATCAGCCCCAGCATTTT
CASSQQGGNQPQHF
>16|TRBV5-1|TRBD2|-|TRBJ2-6
TGCGCCAGCAAGCTAGCGGGTTCCTCTGGGGCCAACGTCCTGACTTTC
CASKLAGSSGANVLTF
>18|TRBV5-8|-|-|TRBJ2-1
TGTGCCAGCAGCTTGGGGGGTCGTGGGGCAGGGTTTTACAATGAGCAGTTCTTC
CASSLGGRGAGFYNEQFF
>13|TRBV2|-|once|TRBJ1-5
TGTGCCAGCAGTGATGGCGGGCAGCAGCCCCAGCATTTT
CASSDGGQQPQHF
>15|TRBV7-2|TRBD1|-|TRBJ1-1
TGTGCCAGCAGCTTATCCCAGGACAGGACCACTGAAGCTTTCTTT
CASSLSQDRTTEAFF
>16|TRBV20-1|-|-|TRBJ2-3
TGCAGTGCTAGTGGGGGGCGTGGGGCAGGCACAGATACGCAGTATTTT
CSASGGRGAGTDTQYF
>19|TRBV18|-|few|TRBJ1-2
TGTGCCAGCTCACCCGTTAGTCCGTTAAACCAAGTCGCGGGGTATGGCTACACCTTC
CASSPVSPLNQVAGYGYTF
>17|TRBV19|-|-|TRBJ2-7
TGTGCCAGTAGTCTAGGGACTTCAAGGAACAGGGCCTACGAGCAGTACTTC
CASSLGTSRNRAYEQYF
>13|TRBV2|-|-|TRBJ1-1
TGTGCCAGCAGGTATTTGACGGGGGCTGAAGCTTTCTTT
CASRYLTGAEAFF
>16|TRBV9|TRBD1|once|TRBJ1-2
TGTGCCAGCAGCGTAGCCGGGACAGCCTTTAACTATGGCTACACCTTC
CASSVAGTAFNYGYTF
>16|TRBV11-3|TRBD2|-|TRBJ2-3
TGTGCCAGCAGCTTGGTAGCGGGAGGCGGCACAGATACGCAGTATTTT
CASSLVAGGGTDTQYF
>12|TRBV10-3|-|-|TRBJ2-7
TGTGCCATCAGGGGCAGCTCCTACGAGCAGTACTTC
CAIRGSSYEQYF
>13|TRBV29-1|-|once|TRBJ1-2
TGCAGCGTTGAAGAACGGACTCTTTATGGCTACACCTTC
CSVEERTLYGYTF
>14|TRBV4-2|TRBD1|few|TRBJ1-2
TGTGCCAGCAGCCCCGGGACAGGGCCTGATGGCTACACCTTC
CASSPGTGPDGYTF
>13|TRBV6-5|-|-|TRBJ1-1
TGTGCCACCATGGAGGGGTTTTACCCTGAAGCTTTCTTT
CATMEGFYPEAFF
>12|TRBV25-1|-|-|TRBJ2-3
TGTGCCAGCAGTCGTAGCACAGATACGCAGTATTTT
CASSRSTDTQYF
>13|TRBV5-1|-|-|TRBJ1-2
TGCGCCAGCAGCTTGGACCTCAGCTATGGCTACACCTTC
CASSLDLSYGYTF
>13|TRBV24-1|-|-|TRBJ1-4
TGTGCCACCAGTGATTTGGAGGGCGAAAAACTGTTTTTT
CATSDLEGEKLFF
>16|TRBV19|TRBD1|few|TRBJ1-5
TGTGCCAGTAGTATCTTCACAGGGGTTGGCAATCAGCCCCAGCATTTT
CASSIFTGVGNQPQHF
>15|TRBV5-1|TRBD1|-|TRBJ2-3
TGCGCCAGCAGCTTGGCGGGACAGACCACAGATACGCAGTATTTT
CASSLAGQTTDTQYF
>16|TRBV19|TRBD2|-|TRBJ2-1
TGTGCCAGCAGAGCCGGGGCGGGAGTAGGTCTCGATGAGCAGTTCTTC
CASRAGAGVGLDEQFF
>16|TRBV11-2|TRBD1|-|TRBJ1-4
TGTGCCAGCAGCTTAGTTCGGACAGGCACGAATGAAAAACTGTTTTTT
CASSLVRTGTNEKLFF
>14|TRBV9|TRBD2|-|TRBJ2-7
TGTGCCAGCAGCGGAAGCGGGAACTCCTACGAGCAGTACTTC
CASSGSGNSYEQYF
>13|TRBV20-1|-|-|TRBJ1-4
TGCAGTGCTAGTAACACCTTGGAGGAAAAACTGTTTTTT
CSASNTLEEKLFF
>14|TRBV5-1|-|once|TRBJ2-1
TGCGCCAGCAGCCTCGGACCGGGGTCCATGGAGCAGTTCTTC
CASSLGPGSMEQFF
>16|TRBV4-3|-|-|TRBJ1-4
TGCGCCAGCAGCCCGGCTTTGTTCAGGGTTAATGAAAAACTGTTTTTT
CASSPALFRVNEKLFF
>15|TRBV5-5|-|-|TRBJ1-5
TGTGCCAGCAGCTTGCAAGGGGGTGGCAATCAGCCCCAGCATTTT
CASSLQGGGNQPQHF
>15|TRBV5-1|TRBD2|-|TRBJ2-1
TGCGCCAGCAGTTCCGCTAGCGGGGCCTACAATGAGCAGTTCTTC
CASSSASGAYNEQFF
>14|TRBV28|-|-|TRBJ2-6
TGTGCCAGCAGTCCCATCTCTGGGGCCAACGTCCTGACTTTC
CASSPISGANVLTF
>16|TRBV11-2|TRBD1|-|TRBJ2-2
TGTGCCAGCAGCCTGAACAGGGGCGCTAACACCGGGGAGCTGTTTTTT
CASSLNRGANTGELFF
>16|TRBV6-1|TRBD1|-|TRBJ1-4
TGTGCCAGCAGTGAAGCGCTTCAGGACAGGAGGAAAAAACTGTTTTTT
CASSEALQDRRKKLFF
>15|TRBV5-1|-|-|TRBJ1-1
TGCGCCAGCAGCTTGGACGGGTTCGGGGGCACTGAAGCTTTCTTT
CASSLDGFGGTEAFF